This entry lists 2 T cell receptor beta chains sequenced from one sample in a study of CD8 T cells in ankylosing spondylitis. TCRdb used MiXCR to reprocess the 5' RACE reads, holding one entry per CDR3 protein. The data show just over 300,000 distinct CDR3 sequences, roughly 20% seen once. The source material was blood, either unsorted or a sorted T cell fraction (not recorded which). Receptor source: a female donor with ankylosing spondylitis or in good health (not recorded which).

The CDR3 spells CASSLGLPMGQETQYF. For the CDR3, the DNA is TGTGCCAGCAGCTTAGGACTCCCAATGGGGCAAGAGACCCAGTACTTC. The rearrangement joins TRBV11-2 to TRBJ2-5, with D uncertain. This CDR3 region has 16 residues. Germline CDR1 and CDR2: SGHAT and FQNNGV. The V gene lost 1 base and the J gene lost 2 bases, with 14 bases spanning the gap.

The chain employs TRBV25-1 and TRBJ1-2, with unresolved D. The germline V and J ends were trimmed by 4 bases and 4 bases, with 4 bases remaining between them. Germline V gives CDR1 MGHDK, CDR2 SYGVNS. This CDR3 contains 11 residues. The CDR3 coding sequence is TGTGCCAGCAGTGTCGCCTATGGCTACACCTTC. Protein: CASSVAYGYTF.